The sample holds a few counts of the clone carrying this TCR beta chain. Its antigen is unidentified. The data belong to a study of T cells in Graves' hyperthyroidism and ophthalmopathy. Study results and limitations: Most expanded thyroid clonotypes above 0.001 recurred in blood.

TCR beta CDR3 regions were amplified from RNA transcripts. In the first-round RT-PCR of the TCR CDR3, the HTBI primer set was used. MiXCR, run by TCRdb on the multiplex PCR reads, gives a single entry per CDR3 protein. The sample consists of about 380,000 distinct CDR3 sequences, about 13% of them appearing once. Lactation, pregnancy, other autoimmune disease or uncontrolled infection excluded patients. Blood sampling occurred at first hyperthyroidism diagnosis, ahead of any ophthalmopathy symptoms. Out of approximately 10 ml of fresh peripheral blood came the PBMCs. The CDR3 consists of 19 residues. V was pared by 1 base and J by 0 bases, with 19 bases between. Germline CDR1 and CDR2: LGHDT and YNNKEL (reference sequence).

This TCR was recovered from a man between 25 and 39 years old with Graves' hyperthyroidism that later progressed to Graves' ophthalmopathy. The sample was blood. J is TRBJ2-1 and V is TRBV3-1, with unresolved D. The CDR3 bases are TGTGCCAGCAGCCAAGGTCATGGGTACCGCTCGAGCTCCTACAATGAGCAGTTCTTC. Its protein is CASSQGHGYRSSSYNEQFF.